Each of the 31 T cell receptor beta chains below was sequenced from the same sample in a study of blood T cell repertoires in COVID-19. Profiled with immunoSEQ multiplex PCR; TCRdb holds only in-frame clones, not every one. The data hold 90,000 to 120,000 clones, with 85% to 90% observed a single time. The sample consisted of peripheral blood. These receptors all stem from a human donor in a cohort sampled during active COVID-19.

The chain recombines TRBV27 with TRBJ2-5; the D gene is possibly TRBD1 (5 bases). The CDR3 is 14 amino acids. The germline V gene encodes CDR1 MNHEY and CDR2 SMNVEV (reference sequence). Trimming removed 6 bases at V and 4 bases at J, with 15 bases between. CDR3 DNA: TGTGCCAGCAGCACAGGATCAATCGGAGAGACCCAGTACTTC. Translation: CASSTGSIGETQYF.

The gene calls are TRBV28 and TRBJ1-4; D is uncertain. Germline CDR1 reads MDHEN; CDR2 reads SYDVKM. The CDR3 spans 13 residues. V was trimmed by 4 bases and J by 7 bases, leaving 10 bases between them. The CDR3, as DNA: TGTGCCAGCAGTTCCTCCTCTCGTGAAAAACTGTTTTTT. This gives the protein CASSSSSREKLFF.

This sequence joins TRBV6-2 or TRBV6-3 and TRBJ2-4, with D unclear. The CDR3 covers 17 residues. Per the germline V gene, CDR1 is MNHEY and CDR2 is SVGEGT. Deletions cut 0 bases from V and 1 base from J, with 13 bases between. CDR3 nucleotide sequence: TGTGCCAGCAGTTACTCGCTTTCCGGTGTGGCCAAAAACATTCAGTACTTC. Its protein is CASSYSLSGVAKNIQYF.

The genes are TRBV18 and TRBJ1-2, with 9 bases lining up with TRBD1. Germline CDR1 is KGHSH and CDR2 is LQKENI. CDR3 size: 15 residues. V gave up 3 bases and J gave up 6 bases; unmatched junction bases: 8. The CDR3 nucleotides read TGTGCCAGCTCACCCGGGGGGACAGGGATGAATGGCTACACCTTC. Protein sequence: CASSPGGTGMNGYTF.

This clone occurred many times. This rearrangement joins TRBV28 to TRBJ2-1, with D perhaps TRBD2 (6 bases). Between the trimmed V and J ends, which lost 6 bases and 10 bases, there was a span of 13 bases. CDR3 size: 12 residues. Germline V lookup: CDR1 MDHEN, CDR2 SYDVKM. For the CDR3, the DNA is TGTGCCAGCAGCTGGCGGGGAAGAGAGCAGTTCTTC. Translated, it gives CASSWRGREQFF.

The rearrangement uses TRBV19 and TRBJ1-5; D is ambiguous. Per germline, CDR1 LNHDA and CDR2 SQIVND (reference sequence). CDR3 length: 13 residues. V lost 7 bases to trimming and J lost 7 bases, with 14 bases between them. The CDR3 loop reads CASTFGENQPQHF. CDR3 sequence (DNA): TGTGCCAGTACTTTCGGGGAGAACCAGCCCCAGCATTTT.

The chain links TRBV6-1 to TRBJ1-1, with unresolved D. Germline V lookup: CDR1 MNHNS, CDR2 SASEGT. The CDR3 runs 17 residues. V was trimmed by 3 bases and J by 0 bases, leaving 17 bases between them. The CDR3: CASSDRSLGVLNTEAFF. The CDR3, as DNA: TGTGCCAGCAGTGATCGGTCCCTAGGAGTTTTGAACACTGAAGCTTTCTTT.

The gene calls are TRBV7-2 and TRBJ2-1; 7 bases map to TRBD2. Germline-derived CDR1 and CDR2 are SGHTA and FQGNSA. CDR3 length equals 16 residues. Germline trimming cut 2 bases from V and 1 base from J; bases unmatched to any gene: 5. This CDR3 is CASSLLWGGSYNEQFF. The CDR3 DNA follows: TGTGCCAGCAGCTTATTGTGGGGGGGTTCCTACAATGAGCAGTTCTTC.

V and J are TRBV12-3 or TRBV12-4 and TRBJ1-5; D gene uncertain. V lost 8 bases, J lost 0 bases, and 5 bases lay in between. CDR3 size: 12 residues. Here the CDR3 reads CASSVSNQPQHF. CDR3 coding DNA: TGTGCCAGCTCTGTTAGCAATCAGCCCCAGCATTTT.

The chain employs TRBV7-3 and TRBJ2-3, with TRBD2 identical over 8 bases. Trimming removed 5 bases from V and 4 bases from J; junction bases left unmatched: 8. The CDR3 runs to 15 residues. Germline V gene lookup returns CDR1 SGHTA and CDR2 FQGTGA. The CDR3 here is CASSPTSARSDTQYF. DNA for the CDR3: TGTGCCAGCAGCCCGACTAGCGCCCGTTCAGATACGCAGTATTTT.

The chain has TRBV29-1 and TRBJ1-1; D gene uncertain. CDR1 and CDR2 from the germline V gene are SQVTM and ANQGSEA. The CDR3 loop spans 9 amino acids. V dropped 8 bases and J dropped 6 bases, with 7 bases sitting between them. The CDR3 spells CSWEAEAFF. CDR3 in DNA: TGCAGCTGGGAGGCTGAAGCTTTCTTT.

The chain's CDR3 is CASSVGTGVGGYTF. The CDR3 bases are TGTGCCAGCAGCGTAGGGACAGGGGTGGGTGGCTACACCTTC. The rearrangement links TRBV9 to TRBJ1-2, with 9 bases identical to TRBD1. Germline CDR1 reads SGDLS; CDR2 reads YYNGEE. V lost 0 bases and J lost 7; bases outside the gene matches: 4. The CDR3 runs to 14 residues.

The chain is built from TRBV29-1 and TRBJ2-7; the match to TRBD2 covers 9 bases. Per germline, CDR1 SQVTM and CDR2 ANQGSEA. The CDR3 sequence is 14 residues long. V was pared by 5 bases and J by 7 bases, with 12 bases of the junction left unmatched. CDR3 loop: CSVTIAGAIWEQYF. The CDR3 nucleotides are TGCAGCGTTACCATAGCGGGAGCAATATGGGAGCAGTACTTC.

This chain uses TRBV19 with TRBJ1-4; a weak D match, TRBD1 (5 bases). CDR1 is LNHDA, CDR2 SQIVND, per germline (reference sequence). The CDR3 totals 15 residues. Deletions cut 5 bases from V and 3 bases from J, with 13 bases between. The CDR3 bases are TGTGCCAGTAGTCCCCGACAGAGTGCTAATGAAAAACTGTTTTTT. Translation gives CASSPRQSANEKLFF.

This chain links TRBV28 with TRBJ2-7; D perhaps matches TRBD1 (6 bases). The CDR3 is made up of 13 amino acids. V was trimmed by 7 bases and J by 4 bases, leaving 14 bases between them. Germline CDR1 MDHEN, CDR2 SYDVKM. The DNA for the CDR3 is TGTGCCAGCATTGGCGACAGGTCTTACGAGCAGTACTTC. This sequence encodes CASIGDRSYEQYF.

The chain is built from TRBV18 and TRBJ2-7; D is undetermined. V lost 4 bases and J lost 7, with 14 bases in between. This CDR3 is 13 amino acids long. Per germline, CDR1 KGHSH and CDR2 LQKENI. CDR3 DNA sequence: TGTGCCAGCTCACAAAACGCCCCGGTGGAGCAGTACTTC. Translating gives CASSQNAPVEQYF.

V usage is TRBV7-6 and J usage is TRBJ2-7, with D possibly matching TRBD1 (6 bases). V lost 2 bases and J lost 5, with 10 bases in between. Germline V lookup: CDR1 SGHVS, CDR2 FNYEAQ. The CDR3 covers 13 residues. DNA for the CDR3: TGTGCCAGCAGCTTACAGGGGCCCCACGAGCAGTACTTC. Its protein product is CASSLQGPHEQYF.

The chain has TRBV3-1 (or the pseudogene TRBV3-2) and TRBJ1-3; D might be TRBD1 (5 bases). Germline V lookup: CDR1 LGHDT, CDR2 YNNKEL (reference sequence). This CDR3 has 12 amino acids. Between the trimmed V and J ends, which lost 7 bases and 4 bases, there was a span of 8 bases. This chain's CDR3 is CASNGGGNTIYF. CDR3 in DNA: TGTGCCAGCAACGGGGGGGGAAACACCATATATTTT.

The V call is TRBV12-3 or TRBV12-4, the J call TRBJ2-1, with a tentative D call TRBD2 (5 bases). The V end lost 6 bases, the J end lost 7 bases, and 13 bases lay between the germline ends. The CDR3 is made up of 13 amino acids. For the CDR3, the DNA is TGTGCCAGCAGCCAACTAGAGAGGAATGAGCAGTTCTTC. Translation gives CASSQLERNEQFF.

The rearrangement links TRBV25-1 to TRBJ1-1; TRBD1 matches at 9 bases. Germline-derived CDR1 and CDR2 are MGHDK and SYGVNS. The trim removed 6 bases at V and 5 bases at J, leaving 13 bases unmatched. This CDR3 has 16 amino acids. As DNA, the CDR3 is TGTGCCAGCAGGACTGCCCCCGGGACAGGGAGGACTGAAGCTTTCTTT. Protein sequence: CASRTAPGTGRTEAFF. Combining the CDR3 with reference TRBV25-1 and TRBJ1-1 gives the whole variable domain EADIYQTPRYLVIGTGKKITLECSQTMGHDKMYWYQQDPGMELHLIHYSYGVNSTEKGDLSSESTVSRIRTEHFPLTLESARPSHTSQYLCASRTAPGTGRTEAFFGQGTRLTVV.

Points on this clone: Other DNA sequences in this sample translate to the same CDR3. The chain links TRBV7-9 to TRBJ2-3; possibly TRBD2 for D (5 bases). V lost 2 bases and J 0 bases, leaving 6 bases between the germline ends. The CDR3 runs 14 residues. Germline V gives CDR1 SEHNR, CDR2 FQNEAQ (reference sequence). The CDR3 sequence: CASSLTGSTDTQYF. The DNA for the CDR3 is TGTGCCAGCAGCTTAACGGGGAGCACAGATACGCAGTATTTT.

This rearrangement joins TRBV29-1 to TRBJ1-5, with 9 positions matching TRBD1. Losses at the gene ends were 5 bases for V and 2 bases for J; bases not matched to a gene: 4. The CDR3 totals 14 residues. Germline lookup yields CDR1 SQVTM and CDR2 ANQGSEA. The CDR3 is CSVSDRGGNQPQHF. In DNA form, the CDR3 reads TGCAGCGTTTCGGACAGGGGAGGCAATCAGCCCCAGCATTTT.

The J gene is TRBJ1-2, the V gene TRBV7-9; TRBD1 agrees at 7 bases. Germline V gene sequence: CDR1 SEHNR, CDR2 FQNEAQ (reference sequence). The length of the CDR3 is 14 residues. The J segment lost 5 bases and the V segment lost 5 bases, leaving 8 bases of the junction unmatched. CDR3 coding DNA: TGTGCCAGCAGCAAAGGACAGGAACTTTATGGCTACACCTTC. This encodes CASSKGQELYGYTF.

The chain links TRBV5-8 to TRBJ2-5; a possible D gene is TRBD1 (6 bases). The CDR3 covers 14 residues. Trimming took off 4 bases at V and 4 bases at J, with 14 bases between the two ends. Germline CDR1 is SGHTS and CDR2 is YDEGEE. The CDR3 DNA reads as TGTGCCAGCAGCAGTGTAGGGGGAGCAGAGACCCAGTACTTC. As protein: CASSSVGGAETQYF.

J is TRBJ1-2 and V is TRBV5-1, with D unresolved. Germline V gives CDR1 SGHRS, CDR2 YFSETQ. This CDR3 region has 13 residues. V lost 4 bases, J lost 4 bases, and 11 bases lay in between. The CDR3 DNA is TGCGCCAGCAGCCCAGGCGAGCCCTATGGCTACACCTTC. As protein: CASSPGEPYGYTF.

The chain joins TRBV7-8 to TRBJ1-1; the D is unclear. The V gene's germline CDR1 is SGHVS and CDR2 FQNEAQ. There are 13 residues in the CDR3. V lost 6 bases and J lost 0, with 8 bases in between. CDR3 residues: CASRREMNTEAFF. CDR3 in DNA: TGTGCCAGCAGACGCGAAATGAACACTGAAGCTTTCTTT.

In this sample, this clone turned up once. The chain recombines TRBV27 with TRBJ1-1; weak D call: TRBD1 (5 bases). Deletions cut 4 bases from V and 1 base from J, with 10 bases between. CDR1 and CDR2 from the germline V gene are MNHEY and SMNVEV (reference sequence). The CDR3 contains 14 residues. CDR3 residues: CASSSPTENTEAFF. As DNA, the CDR3 is TGTGCCAGCAGTTCCCCGACAGAGAACACTGAAGCTTTCTTT.

This clone was seen only once. The V call is TRBV11-3, the J call TRBJ2-1; a weak D match, TRBD1 (6 bases). V gave up 1 base and J gave up 2 bases, with 15 bases separating them. Germline CDR1 and CDR2: SGHNT and YENEEA. The CDR3 consists of 17 residues. The CDR3 coding sequence is TGTGCCAGCAGCTTAGGTAGGACAGTGATAACCTACAATGAGCAGTTCTTC. Its protein is CASSLGRTVITYNEQFF.

The rearrangement links TRBV14 to TRBJ2-2; 11 nucleotides agree with TRBD1. J gave up 6 bases and V 6 bases, and 3 bases lay outside the gene matches. Germline CDR1 and CDR2: SGHDN and FVKESK. This CDR3 comprises 14 residues. The CDR3 bases are TGTGCCAGCAGGGGACAGGGGGTACCCGGGGAGCTGTTTTTT. Translated: CASRGQGVPGELFF.

The rearrangement uses TRBV5-1 and TRBJ1-1; possible D gene TRBD1, 5 bases. V lost 0 bases and J 2 bases, leaving 11 bases between the germline ends. CDR3 length: 15 residues. Germline assignment: CDR1 SGHRS and CDR2 YFSETQ. The chain's CDR3 is CASSLAGTANTEAFF. The CDR3 DNA reads TGCGCCAGCAGCTTGGCGGGGACTGCTAACACTGAAGCTTTCTTT. The full variable domain, with the rest looked up from reference TRBV5-1 and TRBJ1-1, is KAGVTQTPRYLIKTRGQQVTLSCSPISGHRSVSWYQQTPGQGLQFLFEYFSETQRNKGNFPGRFSGRQFSNSRSEMNVSTLELGDSALYLCASSLAGTANTEAFFGQGTRLTVV.

The chain is built from TRBV7-3 and TRBJ2-3; 8 positions agree with TRBD1. J lost 8 bases, V lost 5 bases, and 6 bases had no gene match. Germline assignment: CDR1 SGHTA and CDR2 FQGTGA. The CDR3 sequence is 13 residues long. CDR3 in DNA: TGTGCCAGCAGCACGGACAGGGTAGCTACGCAGTATTTT. The encoded protein is CASSTDRVATQYF.